The 6 T cell receptor beta chains below come from one sample, sequenced in a study of T cell responses to AZD1222 COVID-19 vaccine. Here immunoSEQ multiplex PCR was the method, and the copy in TCRdb shows in-frame clones only, minus some. This sample has 200,000 to 250,000 clones, with about 95% found just once. This specimen was peripheral blood, taken 28 days after the second dose of the MenACWY control vaccine. Every receptor here comes from an adult who received the MenACWY meningococcal vaccine as a control.

The rearrangement joins TRBV5-6 to TRBJ1-2, with no clear D. V dropped 0 bases and J dropped 3 bases, with 9 bases sitting between them. Germline V gene sequence: CDR1 SGHDT, CDR2 YYEEEE. The CDR3 runs 14 residues. Here the CDR3 DNA reads TGTGCCAGCAGCTTGGGGGCCGGGGACTATGGCTACACCTTC. As protein: CASSLGAGDYGYTF.

This clone occurred once. This chain joins TRBV3-1 (or the pseudogene TRBV3-2) and TRBJ2-1; D unresolved. CDR3 length: 19 residues. The germline V gene has CDR1 LGHDT and CDR2 YNNKEL (reference sequence). The germline V and J ends were trimmed by 4 bases and 0 bases, with 22 bases remaining between them. CDR3 in amino acids: CASSLSARVANYSYNEQFF. The CDR3 nucleotides are TGTGCCAGCAGCCTTTCGGCTCGGGTAGCCAACTACTCCTACAATGAGCAGTTCTTC.

This CDR3 reads CASSLRQGEQYF. The CDR3 nucleotides read TGTGCCAGCAGCTTACGGCAGGGCGAGCAGTACTTC. This chain joins TRBV11-1 and TRBJ2-7; weak D call: TRBD1 (5 bases). With 2 bases removed from V and 6 bases from J, the gap between germline ends came to 8 bases. The CDR3 sequence is 12 residues long. Germline CDR1 SGHAT, CDR2 FQDESV (reference sequence).

CDR3 loop: CASSFGQGDEKLFF. In DNA, the CDR3 is TGCGCCAGCAGCTTTGGGCAGGGTGATGAAAAACTGTTTTTT. This chain joins TRBV5-1 and TRBJ1-4; the D gene is possibly TRBD1 (5 bases). The germline V gene encodes CDR1 SGHRS and CDR2 YFSETQ. Trimming removed 2 bases at V and 6 bases at J, with 11 bases between. CDR3 size: 14 residues.

The chain combines TRBV27 with TRBJ2-1, with 7 bases matching TRBD1. After removal of 5 bases from V and 6 bases from J, the junction contained 10 bases not matched to a gene. The V gene's germline CDR1 is MNHEY and CDR2 SMNVEV (reference sequence). This CDR3 comprises 15 residues. CDR3 residues: CASSLQGDPTNEQFF. The CDR3 DNA sequence: TGTGCCAGCAGTCTCCAGGGGGACCCCACCAATGAGCAGTTCTTC.

The rearrangement uses TRBV11-2 and TRBJ2-1; no clear D. The germline V gene encodes CDR1 SGHAT and CDR2 FQNNGV. The CDR3 loop spans 14 amino acids. V was cut by 9 bases and J by 4 bases, with 16 bases left in between. CDR3 sequence: CASLSTPIYNEQFF. CDR3 sequence (DNA): TGTGCCAGTCTGAGTACTCCAATTTACAATGAGCAGTTCTTC.